The clone carrying this T cell receptor (beta chain) has just a few counts. As yet, its antigen is unknown. V was clipped by 0 bases and J by 3 bases, with 9 bases between them. CDR3 size: 16 residues. The germline gives CDR1 SEHNR, CDR2 FQNEAQ (reference sequence). The data originate from a study of early T cells in non-severe SARS-CoV-2 infection. Study-wide background: The authors sequenced bulk RNA from unsorted whole blood, leaving chains unpaired. Study conclusions and caveats: Anti-spike CD8 specificities were favored by VDJdb matching, whose results missed private and CD4 specificities.

Individual cDNA molecules carried attached unique molecular identifiers. TCRdb independently ran MiXCR on the 5' RACE reads; one entry per CDR3 protein. The sample lists 45,000 to 55,000 distinct CDR3 sequences, roughly 6.5% seen once, with 3.9% in the top ten. The sample comprised whole blood. The source of this sequence is an adult who was a healthcare worker with PCR-confirmed SARS-CoV-2 infection or an uninfected control (not recorded which). The chain uses TRBV7-9 and TRBJ2-6; D unclear. CDR3 in amino acids: CASSLAVGIGANVLTF. The CDR3 bases are TGTGCCAGCAGCTTAGCGGTGGGGATTGGGGCCAACGTCCTGACTTTC.